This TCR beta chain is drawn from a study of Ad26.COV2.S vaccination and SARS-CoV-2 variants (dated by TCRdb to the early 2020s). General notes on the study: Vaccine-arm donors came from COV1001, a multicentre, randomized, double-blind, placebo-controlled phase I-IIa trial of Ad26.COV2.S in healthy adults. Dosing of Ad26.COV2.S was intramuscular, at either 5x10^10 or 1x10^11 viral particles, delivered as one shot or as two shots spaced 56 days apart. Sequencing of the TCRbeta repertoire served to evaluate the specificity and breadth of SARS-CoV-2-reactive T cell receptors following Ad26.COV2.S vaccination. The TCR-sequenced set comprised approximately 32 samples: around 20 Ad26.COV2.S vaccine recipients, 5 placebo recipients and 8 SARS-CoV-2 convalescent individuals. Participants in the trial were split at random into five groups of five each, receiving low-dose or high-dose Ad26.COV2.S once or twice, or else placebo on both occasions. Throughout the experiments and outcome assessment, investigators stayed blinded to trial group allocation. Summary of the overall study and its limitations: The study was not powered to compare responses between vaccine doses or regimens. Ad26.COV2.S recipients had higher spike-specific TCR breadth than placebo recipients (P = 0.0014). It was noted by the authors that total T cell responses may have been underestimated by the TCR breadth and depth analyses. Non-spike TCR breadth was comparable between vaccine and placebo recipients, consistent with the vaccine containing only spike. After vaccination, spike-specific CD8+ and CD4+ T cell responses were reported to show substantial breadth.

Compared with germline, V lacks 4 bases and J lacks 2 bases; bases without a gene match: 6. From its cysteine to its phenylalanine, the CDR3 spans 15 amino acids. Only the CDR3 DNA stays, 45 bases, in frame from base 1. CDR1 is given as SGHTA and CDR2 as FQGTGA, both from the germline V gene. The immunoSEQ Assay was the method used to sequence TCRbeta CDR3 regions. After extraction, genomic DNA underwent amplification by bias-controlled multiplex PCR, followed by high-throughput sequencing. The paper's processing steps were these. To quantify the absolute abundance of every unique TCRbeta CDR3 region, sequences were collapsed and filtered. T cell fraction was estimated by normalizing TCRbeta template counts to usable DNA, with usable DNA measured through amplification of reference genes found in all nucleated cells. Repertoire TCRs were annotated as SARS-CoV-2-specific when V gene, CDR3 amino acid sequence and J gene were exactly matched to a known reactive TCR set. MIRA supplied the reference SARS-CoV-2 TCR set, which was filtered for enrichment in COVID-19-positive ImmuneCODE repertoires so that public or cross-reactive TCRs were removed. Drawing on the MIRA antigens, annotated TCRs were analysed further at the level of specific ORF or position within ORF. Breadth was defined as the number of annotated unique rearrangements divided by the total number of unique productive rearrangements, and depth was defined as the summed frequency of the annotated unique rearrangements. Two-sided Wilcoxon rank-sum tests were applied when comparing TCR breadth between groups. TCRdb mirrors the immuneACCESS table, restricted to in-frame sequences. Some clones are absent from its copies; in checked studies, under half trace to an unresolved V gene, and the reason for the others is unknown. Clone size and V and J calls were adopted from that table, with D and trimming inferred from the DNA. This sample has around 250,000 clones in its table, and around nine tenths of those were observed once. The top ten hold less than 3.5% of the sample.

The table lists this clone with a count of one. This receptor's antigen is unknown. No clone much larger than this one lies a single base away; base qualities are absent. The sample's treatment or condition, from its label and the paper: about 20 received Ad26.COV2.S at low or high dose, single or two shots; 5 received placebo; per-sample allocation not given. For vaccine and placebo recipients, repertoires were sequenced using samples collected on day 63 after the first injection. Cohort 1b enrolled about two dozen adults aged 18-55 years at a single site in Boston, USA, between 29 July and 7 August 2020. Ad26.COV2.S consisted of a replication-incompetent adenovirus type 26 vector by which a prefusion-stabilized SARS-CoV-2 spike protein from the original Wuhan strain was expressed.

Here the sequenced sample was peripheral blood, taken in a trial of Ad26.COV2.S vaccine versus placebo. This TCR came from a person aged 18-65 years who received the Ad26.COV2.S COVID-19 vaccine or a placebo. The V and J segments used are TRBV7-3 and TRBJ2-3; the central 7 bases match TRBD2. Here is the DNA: TGTGCCAGCAGCTCAGCAGCGGGGAACACAGATACGCAGTATTTT. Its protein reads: CASSSAAGNTDTQYF. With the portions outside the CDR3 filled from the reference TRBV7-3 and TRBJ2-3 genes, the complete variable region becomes GAGVSQTPSNKVTEKGKYVELRCDPISGHTALYWYRQSLGQGPEFLIYFQGTGAADDSGLPNDRFFAVRPEGSVSTLKIQRTERGDSAVYLCASSSAAGNTDTQYFGPGTRLTVL.